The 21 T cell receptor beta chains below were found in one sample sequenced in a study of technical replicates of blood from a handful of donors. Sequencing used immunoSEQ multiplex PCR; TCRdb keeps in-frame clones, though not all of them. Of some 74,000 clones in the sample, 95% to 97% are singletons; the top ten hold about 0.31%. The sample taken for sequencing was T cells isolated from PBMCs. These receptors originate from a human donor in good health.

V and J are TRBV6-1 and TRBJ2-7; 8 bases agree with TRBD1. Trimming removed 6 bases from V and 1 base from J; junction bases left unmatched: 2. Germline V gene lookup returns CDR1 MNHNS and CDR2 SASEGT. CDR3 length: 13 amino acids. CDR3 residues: CASRTGASYEQYF. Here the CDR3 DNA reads TGTGCCAGCAGGACAGGGGCTTCCTACGAGCAGTACTTC.

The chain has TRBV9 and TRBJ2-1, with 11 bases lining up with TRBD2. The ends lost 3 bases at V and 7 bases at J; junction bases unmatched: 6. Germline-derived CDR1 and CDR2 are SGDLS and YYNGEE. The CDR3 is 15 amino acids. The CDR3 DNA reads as TGTGCCAGCAGCGAGACTAGCGGGATGGATAATGAGCAGTTCTTC. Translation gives CASSETSGMDNEQFF.

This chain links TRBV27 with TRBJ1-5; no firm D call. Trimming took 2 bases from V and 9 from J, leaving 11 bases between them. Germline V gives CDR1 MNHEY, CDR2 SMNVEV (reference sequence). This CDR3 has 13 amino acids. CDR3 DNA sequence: TGTGCCAGCAGTTTAACCCGAGGGCGGCCCCAGCATTTT. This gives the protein CASSLTRGRPQHF.

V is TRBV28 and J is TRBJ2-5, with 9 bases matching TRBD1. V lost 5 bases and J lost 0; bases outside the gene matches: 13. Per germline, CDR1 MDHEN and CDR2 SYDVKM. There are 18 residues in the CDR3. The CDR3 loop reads CASSPVRDRDWYQETQYF. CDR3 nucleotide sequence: TGTGCCAGCAGTCCGGTACGGGACAGGGACTGGTACCAAGAGACCCAGTACTTC.

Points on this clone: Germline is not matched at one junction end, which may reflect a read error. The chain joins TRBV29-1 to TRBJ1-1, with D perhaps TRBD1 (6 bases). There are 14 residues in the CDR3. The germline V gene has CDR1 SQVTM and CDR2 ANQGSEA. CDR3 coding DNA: TGCAGCGTCGGTATAGGGGGTATGAAAACTGAAGCTTTCTTT. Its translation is CSVGIGGMKTEAFF.

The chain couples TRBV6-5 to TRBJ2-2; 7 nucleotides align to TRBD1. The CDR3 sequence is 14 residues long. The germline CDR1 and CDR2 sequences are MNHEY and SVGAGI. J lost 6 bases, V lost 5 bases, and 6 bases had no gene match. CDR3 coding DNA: TGTGCCAGCAGTCTAGGACAGGCCCCCGGGGAGCTGTTTTTT. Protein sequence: CASSLGQAPGELFF.

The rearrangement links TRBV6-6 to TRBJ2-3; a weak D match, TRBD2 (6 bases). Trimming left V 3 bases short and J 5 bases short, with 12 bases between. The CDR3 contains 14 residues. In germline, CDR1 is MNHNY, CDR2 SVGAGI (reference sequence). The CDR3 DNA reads TGTGCCAGCAGTTATGGCGGGGATATAGATACGCAGTATTTT. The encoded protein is CASSYGGDIDTQYF.

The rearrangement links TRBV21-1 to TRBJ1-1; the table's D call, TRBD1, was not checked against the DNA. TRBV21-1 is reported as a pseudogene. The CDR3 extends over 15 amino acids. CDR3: CASSIPRDLNTEAFF. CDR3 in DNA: TGTGCCAGCAGCATTCCCAGGGATTTGAACACTGAAGCTTTCTTT.

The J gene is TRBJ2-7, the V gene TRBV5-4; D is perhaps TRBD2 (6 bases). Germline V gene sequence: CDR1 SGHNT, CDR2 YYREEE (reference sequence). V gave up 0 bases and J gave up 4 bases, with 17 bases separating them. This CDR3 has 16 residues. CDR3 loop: CASSLDRTGTVYEQYF. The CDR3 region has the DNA TGTGCCAGCAGCTTGGACCGGACCGGGACTGTGTACGAGCAGTACTTC.

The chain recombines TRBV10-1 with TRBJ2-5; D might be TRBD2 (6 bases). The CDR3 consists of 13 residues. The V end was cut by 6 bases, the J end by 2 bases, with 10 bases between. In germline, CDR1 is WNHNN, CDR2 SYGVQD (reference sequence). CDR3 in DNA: TGCGCCAGCAGCCGGGACTCACAAGAGACCCAGTACTTC. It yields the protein CASSRDSQETQYF.

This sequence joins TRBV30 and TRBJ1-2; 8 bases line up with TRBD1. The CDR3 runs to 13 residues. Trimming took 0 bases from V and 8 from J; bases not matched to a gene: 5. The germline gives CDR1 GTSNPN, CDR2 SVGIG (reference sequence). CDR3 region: CAWSVLGTGGYTF. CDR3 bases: TGTGCCTGGAGTGTACTAGGGACAGGAGGCTACACCTTC.

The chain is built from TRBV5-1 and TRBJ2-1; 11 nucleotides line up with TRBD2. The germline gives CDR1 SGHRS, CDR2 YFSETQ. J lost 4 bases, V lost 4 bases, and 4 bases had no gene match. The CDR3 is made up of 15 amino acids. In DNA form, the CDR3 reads TGCGCCAGCAGCGCAACTAGCGGGAGTTACAATGAGCAGTTCTTC. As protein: CASSATSGSYNEQFF.

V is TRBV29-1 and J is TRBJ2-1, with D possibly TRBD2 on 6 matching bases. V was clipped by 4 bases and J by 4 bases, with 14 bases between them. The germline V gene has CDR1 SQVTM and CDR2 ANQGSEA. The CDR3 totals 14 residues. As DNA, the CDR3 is TGCAGCGTTGTCAGCCGGGAGCGTTACAATGAGCAGTTCTTC. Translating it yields CSVVSRERYNEQFF.

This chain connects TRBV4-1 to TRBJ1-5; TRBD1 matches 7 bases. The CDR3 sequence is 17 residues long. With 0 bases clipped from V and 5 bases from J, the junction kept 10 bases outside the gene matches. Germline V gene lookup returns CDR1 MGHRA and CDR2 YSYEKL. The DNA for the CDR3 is TGCGCCAGCAGCCAAGATTATCGTGTTACAGGGGATCAGCCCCAGCATTTT. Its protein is CASSQDYRVTGDQPQHF.

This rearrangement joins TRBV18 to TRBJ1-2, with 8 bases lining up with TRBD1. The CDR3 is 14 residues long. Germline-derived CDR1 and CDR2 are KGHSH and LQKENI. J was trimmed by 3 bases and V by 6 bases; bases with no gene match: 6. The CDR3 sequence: CASSQGAHDYGYTF. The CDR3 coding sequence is TGTGCCAGCTCCCAGGGGGCTCATGACTATGGCTACACCTTC. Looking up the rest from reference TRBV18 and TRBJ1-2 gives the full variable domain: NAGVMQNPRHLVRRRGQEARLRCSPMKGHSHVYWYRQLPEEGLKFMVYLQKENIIDESGMPKERFSAEFPKEGPSILRIQQVVRGDSAAYFCASSQGAHDYGYTFGSGTRLTVV.

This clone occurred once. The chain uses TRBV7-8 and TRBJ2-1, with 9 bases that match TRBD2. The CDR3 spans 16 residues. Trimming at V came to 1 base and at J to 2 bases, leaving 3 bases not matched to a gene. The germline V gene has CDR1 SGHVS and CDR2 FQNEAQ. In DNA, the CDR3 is TGTGCCAGCAGCTTAGGGGCTAGCGGGACCTACAATGAGCAGTTCTTC. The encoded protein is CASSLGASGTYNEQFF.

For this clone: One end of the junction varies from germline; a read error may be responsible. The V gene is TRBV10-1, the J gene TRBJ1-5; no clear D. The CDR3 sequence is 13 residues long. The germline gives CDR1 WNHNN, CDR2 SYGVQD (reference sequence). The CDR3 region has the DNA TGCGCCAGAAGTGAGATCCGGGGACAGCCCCAGCATTTT. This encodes CARSEIRGQPQHF.

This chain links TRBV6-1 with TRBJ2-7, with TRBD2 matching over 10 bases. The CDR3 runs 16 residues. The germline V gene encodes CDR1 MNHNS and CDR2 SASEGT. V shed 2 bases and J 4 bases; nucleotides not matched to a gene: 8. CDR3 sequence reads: CASSEWGAGGGYEQYF. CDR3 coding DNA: TGTGCCAGCAGTGAATGGGGAGCGGGAGGGGGGTACGAGCAGTACTTC.

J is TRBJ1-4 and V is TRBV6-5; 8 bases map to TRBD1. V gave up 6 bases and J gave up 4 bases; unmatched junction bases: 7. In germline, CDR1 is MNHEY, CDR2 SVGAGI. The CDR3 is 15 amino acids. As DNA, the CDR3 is TGTGCCAGCAGCCGCACAGGGGGGGGTAATGAAAAACTGTTTTTT. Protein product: CASSRTGGGNEKLFF.

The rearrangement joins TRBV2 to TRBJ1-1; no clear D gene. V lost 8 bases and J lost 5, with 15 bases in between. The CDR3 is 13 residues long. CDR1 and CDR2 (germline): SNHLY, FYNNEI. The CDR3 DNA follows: TGTGCCAGCCCCAGCGGGAGACGGACTGAAGCTTTCTTT. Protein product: CASPSGRRTEAFF.

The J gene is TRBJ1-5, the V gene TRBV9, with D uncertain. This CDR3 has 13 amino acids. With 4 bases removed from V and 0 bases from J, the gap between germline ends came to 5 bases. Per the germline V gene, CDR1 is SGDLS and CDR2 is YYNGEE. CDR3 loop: CASSLNSNQPQHF. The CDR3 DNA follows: TGTGCCAGCAGCCTAAATAGCAATCAGCCCCAGCATTTT.